What follows are 8 T cell receptor beta chains derived from one specimen sequenced in a study of breast tumors, draining lymph nodes, adjacent tissues. TCRdb re-derived calls from the multiplex PCR reads in MiXCR, one entry per CDR3 protein. The data show 85,000 to 130,000 distinct CDR3 sequences, roughly 29% seen once. Samples came from axillary lymph nodes draining the breast cancer. The sample comprised axillary lymph node tissue. The receptor source for this set is a female donor with breast cancer. Some clones in this sample may be carry-over from other donors' samples.

Regarding this clonotype: This may be a read error: a much more frequent sequence differs by one nucleotide. The chain couples TRBV29-1 to TRBJ1-1; D call uncertain. The V gene's germline CDR1 is SQVTM and CDR2 ANQGSEA. CDR3 length: 14 residues. This CDR3 is CSVEDRLRGTETFF. The DNA of the CDR3 is TGCAGCGTTGAAGATCGGTTACGTGGCACTGAAACTTTCTTT.

The J gene is TRBJ2-3, the V gene TRBV19, with a tentative D call TRBD1 (5 bases). V gave up 4 bases and J gave up 3 bases, with 8 bases separating them. Germline CDR1 is LNHDA and CDR2 is SQIVND (reference sequence). The CDR3 length is 13 residues. The CDR3 sequence: CASSRQSTDTQYF. The CDR3 region has the DNA TGTGCCAGTAGTAGACAGTCTACAGATACGCAGTATTTT.

This clonotype was recorded at least ten times. The CDR3 sequence: CAISESGGTVSTDTQYF. The CDR3 DNA reads TGTGCCATCAGTGAGTCCGGGGGGACTGTTAGCACAGATACGCAGTATTTT. The V and J genes are TRBV10-3 and TRBJ2-3; 7 bases line up with TRBD2. Germline V gene lookup returns CDR1 ENHRY and CDR2 SYGVKD. The J segment lost 0 bases and the V segment lost 0 bases, leaving 6 bases of the junction unmatched. The CDR3 is 17 residues long.

This clonotype was found many times. The rearrangement joins TRBV6-5 to TRBJ1-2; D is unresolved. The CDR3 is made up of 12 amino acids. The germline V and J ends were trimmed by 6 bases and 4 bases, with 9 bases remaining between them. Germline V gene sequence: CDR1 MNHEY, CDR2 SVGAGI. The CDR3 loop reads CASSPNSYGYTF. The CDR3 DNA reads as TGTGCCAGCAGCCCCAACAGCTATGGCTACACCTTC.

This clonotype was recorded many times. The V gene is TRBV14, the J gene TRBJ2-1; 8 bases align to TRBD2. The ends lost 4 bases at V and 8 bases at J; junction bases unmatched: 13. Germline lookup yields CDR1 SGHDN and CDR2 FVKESK. The CDR3 has 16 amino acids. CDR3 residues: CASSPRVAGLGDEQFF. CDR3 sequence (DNA): TGTGCCAGCAGCCCCCGGGTAGCGGGGTTGGGCGATGAGCAGTTCTTC.

There are many counts of this clonotype. This chain uses TRBV27 with TRBJ2-7; 7 bases agree with TRBD2. Germline lookup yields CDR1 MNHEY and CDR2 SMNVEV (reference sequence). The CDR3 loop spans 13 amino acids. Trimming at V came to 8 bases and at J to 0 bases, leaving 4 bases not matched to a gene. The CDR3 spells CASGRDGSYEQYF. The DNA of the CDR3 is TGTGCCAGCGGGAGGGACGGCTCCTACGAGCAGTACTTC.

This clonotype was seen repeatedly, ten times or more. The J gene is TRBJ2-1, the V gene TRBV7-3, with 7 bases aligning to TRBD1. There are 15 residues in the CDR3. V trimming: 5 bases; J trimming: 3 bases; junction bases outside the gene matches: 7. CDR1 and CDR2 from the germline V gene are SGHTA and FQGTGA. CDR3 sequence: CASSPPGQNYNEQFF. The CDR3, as DNA: TGTGCCAGCAGCCCCCCGGGACAGAACTACAATGAGCAGTTCTTC.

This clonotype was detected ten times or more. This rearrangement joins TRBV5-4 to TRBJ1-2, with TRBD1 matching 8 bases. The germline gives CDR1 SGHNT, CDR2 YYREEE (reference sequence). V was clipped by 2 bases and J by 8 bases; unmatched bases: 8. The CDR3 covers 14 residues. CDR3 in DNA: TGTGCCAGCAGCTTAGACAGGGGTTGGAACGGCTACACCTTC. Translating gives CASSLDRGWNGYTF.